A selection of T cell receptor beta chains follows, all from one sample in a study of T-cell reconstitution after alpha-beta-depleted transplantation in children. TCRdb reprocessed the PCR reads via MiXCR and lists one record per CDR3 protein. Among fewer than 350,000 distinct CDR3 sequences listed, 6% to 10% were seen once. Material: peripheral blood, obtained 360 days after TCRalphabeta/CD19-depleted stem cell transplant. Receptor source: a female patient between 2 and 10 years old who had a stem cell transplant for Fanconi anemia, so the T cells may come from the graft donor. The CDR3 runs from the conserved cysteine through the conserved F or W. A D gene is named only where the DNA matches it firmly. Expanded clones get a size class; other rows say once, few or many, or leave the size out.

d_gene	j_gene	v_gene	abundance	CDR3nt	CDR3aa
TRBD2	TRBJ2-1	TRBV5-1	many	TGCGCCAGCAGTAAAAGATTGGTTATAGAGGGAGGGCCCCATGAGCAGTTCTTC	CASSKRLVIEGGPHEQFF
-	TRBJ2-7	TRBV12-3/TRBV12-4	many	TGTGCCAGCAGCACCCTCCCTGACACCTACGAGCAGTACTTC	CASSTLPDTYEQYF
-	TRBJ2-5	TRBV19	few	TGTGCCAGTAGTATAGCGGCGAGCCAAGAGACCCAGTACTTC	CASSIAASQETQYF
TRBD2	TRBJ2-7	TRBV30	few	TGTGCCTGGAGACGGGAGGCCGTTCTCTACGAGCAGTACTTC	CAWRREAVLYEQYF
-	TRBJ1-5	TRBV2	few	TGTGCCAGCAGCCGGGACCGTCTAAGCAATCAGCCCCAGCATTTT	CASSRDRLSNQPQHF
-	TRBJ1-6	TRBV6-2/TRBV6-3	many	TGTGCCAGCAGTCTTCTACCGGGACGCGCCTATAATTCACCCCTCCACTTT	CASSLLPGRAYNSPLHF
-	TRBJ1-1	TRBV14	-	TGTGCCAGCAGCCCCCCGGGAAGAGGCTCGGGGCAAGCTTTCTTT	CASSPPGRGSGQAFF
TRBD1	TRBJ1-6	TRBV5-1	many	TGCGCCAGCAGCTTATCGACAGGGCGTAATTCACCCCTCCACTTT	CASSLSTGRNSPLHF
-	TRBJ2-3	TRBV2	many	TGTGCCAGCAGTCCCCTAGACGGGGGATCTGGCACAGATACGCAGTATTTT	CASSPLDGGSGTDTQYF
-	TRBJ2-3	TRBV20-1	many	TGCAGTGCTAGGGGATCGGGACGGAGCACAGATACGCAGTATTTT	CSARGSGRSTDTQYF
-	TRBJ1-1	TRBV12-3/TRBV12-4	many	TGTGCCAGCACCAACCTGCCCAGGAATGAAGCTTTCTTT	CASTNLPRNEAFF
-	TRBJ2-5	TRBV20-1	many	TGCAGTGCTAGAATGGGGGCAGAGACCCAGTACTTC	CSARMGAETQYF
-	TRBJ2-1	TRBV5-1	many	TGCGCCAGCGGCCAGGGTTCTTCCTACAATGAGCAGTTCTTC	CASGQGSSYNEQFF
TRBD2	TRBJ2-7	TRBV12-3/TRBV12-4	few	TGTGCCAGCAGTTTAGGGACTAGCGGGGGGGTCTACGAGCAGTACTTC	CASSLGTSGGVYEQYF
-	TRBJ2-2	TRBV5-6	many	TGTGCCAGCAGCTTGGGAGGGGCGGACACCGGGGAGCTGTTTTTT	CASSLGGADTGELFF
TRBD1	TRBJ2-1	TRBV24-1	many	TGTGCCACCAGAGGACAGGGAAGAGGGAGCTCCTACAATGAGCAGTTCTTC	CATRGQGRGSSYNEQFF
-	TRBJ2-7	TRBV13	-	TGTGCCAGCAGCTGGAGGGGTCCCTCCTACGAGCAGTACTTC	CASSWRGPSYEQYF
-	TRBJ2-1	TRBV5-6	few	TGTGCCAGCAGCCCAGATTACCCCAGCTCCTACAATGAGCAGTTCTTC	CASSPDYPSSYNEQFF
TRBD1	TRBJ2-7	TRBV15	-	TGTGCCACCAGCAGAGACCCCCCCGGGACAGCTGTGTACGAGCAGTACTTC	CATSRDPPGTAVYEQYF
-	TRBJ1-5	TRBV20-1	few	TGCAGTGCTAGCGCTGGACAGATTAGCAATCAGCCCCAGCATTTT	CSASAGQISNQPQHF
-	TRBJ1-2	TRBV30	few	TGTGCCTGGAGTGTGATGGGGATCGGTGGCTACACCTTC	CAWSVMGIGGYTF
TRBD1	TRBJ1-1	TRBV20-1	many	TGCAGTGCTGGGACAGGGAGAGACACTGAAGCTTTCTTT	CSAGTGRDTEAFF
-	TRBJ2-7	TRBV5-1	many	TGCGCCAGCAGCTTCGGGGGGCGCGGCAACGAGCAGTACTTC	CASSFGGRGNEQYF
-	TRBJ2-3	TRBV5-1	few	TGCGCCAGCACCCTGGGCAGCACAGATACGCAGTATTTT	CASTLGSTDTQYF
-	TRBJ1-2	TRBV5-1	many	TGCGCCAGCAGCAGGGACCTAACCAACTATGGCTACACCTTC	CASSRDLTNYGYTF
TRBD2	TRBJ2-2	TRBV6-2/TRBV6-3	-	TGTGCCAGCAGTTACCGTAGCGGGGGGGCCAATACCGGGGAGCTGTTTTTT	CASSYRSGGANTGELFF
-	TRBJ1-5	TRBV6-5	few	TGTGCCAGCAGTTACGATAGCAATCAGCCCCAGCATTTT	CASSYDSNQPQHF
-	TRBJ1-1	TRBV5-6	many	TGTGCCAGCAGCTTTGGCAGTGAAGCTTTCTTT	CASSFGSEAFF
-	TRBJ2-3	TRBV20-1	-	TGCAGTGCTAGGGAGGGGATGGGGTCTCCAGATACGCAGTATTTT	CSAREGMGSPDTQYF
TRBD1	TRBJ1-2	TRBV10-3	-	TGTGCCATCGGGGACAGTGGAGCTAACTATGGCTACACCTTC	CAIGDSGANYGYTF
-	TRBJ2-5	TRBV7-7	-	TGTGCCAGCAGCAAGTCAGGGATGGGAGAGACCCAGTACTTC	CASSKSGMGETQYF
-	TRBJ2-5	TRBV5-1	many	TGCGCCAGCAGCTTCCCGGCCAGAGAGACCCAGTACTTC	CASSFPARETQYF
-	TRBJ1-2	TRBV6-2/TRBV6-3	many	TGTGCCAGCAGTTTCGTTCACGGGGCCTATGGCTACACCTTC	CASSFVHGAYGYTF
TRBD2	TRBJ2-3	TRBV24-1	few	TGTGCCACCAGTGATTTTGGGTTAGCGGGGGGGCGTACAGATACGCAGTATTTT	CATSDFGLAGGRTDTQYF
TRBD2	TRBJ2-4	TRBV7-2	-	TGTGCCAGCAGGCCCAGAACGGGAGGTCAAGGCATTCAGTACTTC	CASRPRTGGQGIQYF
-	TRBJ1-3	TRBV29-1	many	TGCAGCGTTGGGTATTCTGGAAACACCATATATTTT	CSVGYSGNTIYF
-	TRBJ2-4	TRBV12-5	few	TGTGCTAGTGACCCCGAAGACACTCCAAACATTCAGTACTTC	CASDPEDTPNIQYF
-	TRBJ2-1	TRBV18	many	TGTGCCAGCTCACCACCGCTGGGGCTAGCGTCCCTGAATGAGCAGTTCTTC	CASSPPLGLASLNEQFF
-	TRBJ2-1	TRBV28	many	TGCGCCAGCAGCTTGCGGTACAATGAGCAGTTCTTC	CASSLRYNEQFF
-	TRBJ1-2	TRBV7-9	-	TGTGCCAGCAGCTACTTACCCTATGGCTACACCTTC	CASSYLPYGYTF
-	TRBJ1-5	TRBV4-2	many	TGTGCCAGCAGCCAGGCCCCCCAGGGGTTGGGGAGTCAGCCCCAGCATTTT	CASSQAPQGLGSQPQHF
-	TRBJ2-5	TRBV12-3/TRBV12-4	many	TGTGCCAGCAACACCGGGCCCCCGAGGGAGACCCAGTACTTC	CASNTGPPRETQYF
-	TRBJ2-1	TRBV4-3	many	TGCGCCAGCAGCCAAGACTACCACGCGGAGCAGTTCTTC	CASSQDYHAEQFF
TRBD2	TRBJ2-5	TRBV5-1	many	TGCGCCAGCAGCTTAAGGATCGGAGGCGGGGGTGTTCCAGAGACCCAGTACTTC	CASSLRIGGGGVPETQYF
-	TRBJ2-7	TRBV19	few	TGTGCCAGTAGTACAACTGGGACCTACGAGCAGTACTTC	CASSTTGTYEQYF
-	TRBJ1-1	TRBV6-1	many	TGTGCCAGCAGTGCCGGACAGAACACTGAAGCTTTCTTT	CASSAGQNTEAFF
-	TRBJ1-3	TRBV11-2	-	TGTGCCAGCAGCTTAGCCCCGACGGACTCTGGAAACACCATATATTTT	CASSLAPTDSGNTIYF
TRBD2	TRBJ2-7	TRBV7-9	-	TGTGCCAGCAGCTTGGCTACGGGACTAGCTTACTACGAGCAGTACTTC	CASSLATGLAYYEQYF